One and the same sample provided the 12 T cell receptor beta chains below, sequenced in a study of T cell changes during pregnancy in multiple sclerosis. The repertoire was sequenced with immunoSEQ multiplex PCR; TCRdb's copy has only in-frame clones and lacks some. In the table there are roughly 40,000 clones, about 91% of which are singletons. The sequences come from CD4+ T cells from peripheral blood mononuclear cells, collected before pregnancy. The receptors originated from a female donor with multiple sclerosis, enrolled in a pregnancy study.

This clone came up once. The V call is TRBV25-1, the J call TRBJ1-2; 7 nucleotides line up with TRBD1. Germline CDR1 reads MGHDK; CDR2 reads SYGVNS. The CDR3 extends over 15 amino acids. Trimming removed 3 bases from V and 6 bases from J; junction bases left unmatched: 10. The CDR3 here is CASSDLLTGRDGYTF. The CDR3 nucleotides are TGTGCCAGCAGTGATCTCCTGACAGGGCGGGATGGCTACACCTTC.

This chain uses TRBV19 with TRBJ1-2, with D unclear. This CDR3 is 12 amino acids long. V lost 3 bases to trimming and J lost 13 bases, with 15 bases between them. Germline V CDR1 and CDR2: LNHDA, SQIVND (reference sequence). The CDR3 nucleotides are TGTGCCAGTAGTATGAGGGCGGGTTCCCTCACCTTC. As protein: CASSMRAGSLTF.

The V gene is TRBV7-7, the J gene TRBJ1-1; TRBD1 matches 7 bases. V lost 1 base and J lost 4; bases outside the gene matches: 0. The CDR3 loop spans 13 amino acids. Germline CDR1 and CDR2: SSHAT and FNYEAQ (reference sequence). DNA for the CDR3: TGTGCCAGCAGCTTAGACAGGGGCACTGAAGCTTTCTTT. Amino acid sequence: CASSLDRGTEAFF.

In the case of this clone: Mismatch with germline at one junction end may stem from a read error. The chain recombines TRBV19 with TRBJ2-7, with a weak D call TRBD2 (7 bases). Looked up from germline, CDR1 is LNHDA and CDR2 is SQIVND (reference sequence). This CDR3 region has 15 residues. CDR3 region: CASSLERGGAYEQYF. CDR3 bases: TGTGCCAGTAGTCTAGAGAGGGGGGGAGCCTACGAGCAGTACTTC.

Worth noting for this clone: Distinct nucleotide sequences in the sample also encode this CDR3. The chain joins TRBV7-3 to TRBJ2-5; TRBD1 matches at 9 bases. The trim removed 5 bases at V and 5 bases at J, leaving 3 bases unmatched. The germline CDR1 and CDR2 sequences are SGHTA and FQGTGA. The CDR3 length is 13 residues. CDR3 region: CASSPGQGETQYF. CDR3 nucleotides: TGTGCCAGCAGCCCAGGACAGGGGGAGACCCAGTACTTC. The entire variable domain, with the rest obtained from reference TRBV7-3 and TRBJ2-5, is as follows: GAGVSQTPSNKVTEKGKYVELRCDPISGHTALYWYRQSLGQGPEFLIYFQGTGAADDSGLPNDRFFAVRPEGSVSTLKIQRTERGDSAVYLCASSPGQGETQYFGPGTRLLVL.

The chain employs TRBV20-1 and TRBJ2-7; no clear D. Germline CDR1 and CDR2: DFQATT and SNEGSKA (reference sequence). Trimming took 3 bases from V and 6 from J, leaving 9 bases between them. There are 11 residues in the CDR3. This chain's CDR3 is CSARVALEQYF. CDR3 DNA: TGCAGTGCTAGGGTAGCCCTCGAGCAGTACTTC.

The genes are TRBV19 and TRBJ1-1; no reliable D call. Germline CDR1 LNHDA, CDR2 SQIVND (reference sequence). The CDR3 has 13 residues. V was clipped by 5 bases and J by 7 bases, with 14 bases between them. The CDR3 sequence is CASSGLSLGEAFF. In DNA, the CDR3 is TGTGCCAGTAGTGGACTGTCGCTGGGTGAAGCTTTCTTT.

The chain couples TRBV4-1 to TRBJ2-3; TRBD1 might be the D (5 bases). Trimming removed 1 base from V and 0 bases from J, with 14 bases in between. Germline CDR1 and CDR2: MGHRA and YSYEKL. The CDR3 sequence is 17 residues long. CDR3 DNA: TGCGCCAGCAGCCAAGTGGGGCGGCAGGTTAGCACAGATACGCAGTATTTT. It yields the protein CASSQVGRQVSTDTQYF.

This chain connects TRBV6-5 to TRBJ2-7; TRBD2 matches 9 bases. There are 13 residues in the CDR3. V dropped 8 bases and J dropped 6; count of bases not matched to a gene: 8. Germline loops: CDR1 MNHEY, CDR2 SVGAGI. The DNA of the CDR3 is TGTGCCAGCTCTAACCGACTAGCGGCCGAGCAGTACTTC. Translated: CASSNRLAAEQYF.

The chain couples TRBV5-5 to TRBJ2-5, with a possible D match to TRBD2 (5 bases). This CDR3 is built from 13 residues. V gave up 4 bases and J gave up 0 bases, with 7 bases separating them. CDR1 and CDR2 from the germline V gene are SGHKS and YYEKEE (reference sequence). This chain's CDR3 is CASSLTNQETQYF. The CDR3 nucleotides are TGTGCCAGCAGCCTGACTAACCAAGAGACCCAGTACTTC.

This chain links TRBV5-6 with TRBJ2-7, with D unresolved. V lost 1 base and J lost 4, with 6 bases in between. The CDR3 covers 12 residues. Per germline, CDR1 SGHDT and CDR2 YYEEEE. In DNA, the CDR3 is TGTGCCAGCAGCTTGACTCTTTACGAGCAGTACTTC. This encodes CASSLTLYEQYF.

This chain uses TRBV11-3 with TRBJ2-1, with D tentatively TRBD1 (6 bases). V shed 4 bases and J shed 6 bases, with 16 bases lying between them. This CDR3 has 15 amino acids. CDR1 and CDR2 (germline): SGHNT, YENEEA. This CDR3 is CASSSSQGSSNEQFF. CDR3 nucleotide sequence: TGTGCCAGCAGCTCCTCACAGGGTTCGAGCAATGAGCAGTTCTTC. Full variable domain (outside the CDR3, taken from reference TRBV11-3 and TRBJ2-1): EAGVVQSPRYKIIEKKQPVAFWCNPISGHNTLYWYLQNLGQGPELLIRYENEEAVDDSQLPKDRFSAERLKGVDSTLKIQPAELGDSAVYLCASSSSQGSSNEQFFGPGTRLTVL.